In its sample, the clone carrying this T cell receptor (beta chain) was seen once. Antigen: not known. The CDR3 has 13 residues. Trimming cost V 11 bases and J 4 bases, with 17 bases left between them. From germline, CDR1 is SEHNR and CDR2 FQNEAQ (reference sequence). The data belong to a study of T-cell reconstitution after alpha-beta-depleted transplantation in children. Overall study results and limits: Two months or so post-transplant, alpha-beta T cells reportedly derived from several hundred expanded graft clones. T-cell counts and diversity at one year post-transplant came mainly from newly produced T cells. Some patients owed their high day-60 TCRbeta diversity to surviving recipient T cells and thymic progenitors.

Unique molecular identifiers were incorporated when the TCRbeta library was constructed. TCRdb passed the PCR reads through MiXCR, listing each CDR3 protein once. The table lists 780,000 or so distinct CDR3 sequences, approximately 15% of them singletons. The input for sequencing was PBMCs, mostly from graft donor cells, taken 360 days after TCRalphabeta/CD19-depleted stem cell transplant. The receptor's source is a male patient younger than 18 who had a stem cell transplant for acute lymphoblastic leukemia, so the T cells may come from the graft donor. The rearrangement links TRBV7-9 to TRBJ1-1; weak D call: TRBD1 (6 bases). CDR3: CALKRGAGTEAFF. As DNA, the CDR3 is TGTGCCCTTAAGCGGGGGGCGGGCACTGAAGCTTTCTTT.